One and the same sample provided the 32 T cell receptor beta chains below, sequenced in a study of post-analysis software for immune sequencing data. Study outcomes and limitations: Among a handful of TRBV segments more frequent in patients than controls were TRBV5-6, TRBV5-1 and TRBV20-1.

TCR beta cDNA libraries included unique molecular identifiers. TCRdb re-analysed the PCR reads in MiXCR, keeping a single row per CDR3 protein. The sample holds 450,000 to 700,000 distinct CDR3 sequences, roughly 40% seen once. Their antigen targets remain unknown. The sample taken for sequencing was blood. The receptors here all came from a girl aged 5 to 17 with multiple sclerosis.

This clonotype was seen a handful of times. J is TRBJ2-7 and V is TRBV20-1; TRBD2 is a possible D gene (6 bases). The V end was cut by 5 bases, the J end by 1 base, with 15 bases between. Germline-derived CDR1 and CDR2 are DFQATT and SNEGSKA (reference sequence). This CDR3 has 14 amino acids. This CDR3 reads CSAARGTESYEQYF. DNA for the CDR3: TGCAGTGCTGCTCGCGGGACCGAATCCTACGAGCAGTACTTC.

Worth noting for this clonotype: A read error may be the cause here, since a much bigger clone is one base away. The rearrangement joins TRBV29-1 to TRBJ2-3; possibly TRBD1 for D (5 bases). The germline CDR1 and CDR2 sequences are SQVTM and ANQGSEA. The CDR3 length is 12 residues. The CDR3 here is CGVVEGADTQYF. CDR3 nucleotides: TGCGGCGTTGTTGAAGGGGCAGATACGCAGTATTTT.

This clonotype has a handful of counts. This sequence joins TRBV4-2 and TRBJ2-5; 13 bases agree with TRBD2. Gene TRBJ2-7 matches the end of the DNA better, so the J call may be wrong. Per the germline V gene, CDR1 is LGHNA and CDR2 is YNFKEQ. This CDR3 is 16 amino acids long. The CDR3 bases are TGTGCCAGCAGTCAAAAAAGGACTAGCGGGAGTGACGAGCAGTACTTC. It translates to CASSQKRTSGSDEQYF.

V gene TRBV5-1 combines with J gene TRBJ2-7, with a weak D call TRBD2 (5 bases). The tail of the sequence fits TRBJ2-1 better, so the J call may be wrong. Per the germline V gene, CDR1 is SGHRS and CDR2 is YFSETQ. The CDR3 contains 12 residues. In nucleotides, the CDR3 is TGCGCCAGCAGCGGCCACAGCGGTGAGCAGTTCTTC. It encodes CASSGHSGEQFF.

V gene TRBV12-3 or TRBV12-4 combines with J gene TRBJ2-3; 7 bases agree with TRBD2. V lost 10 bases and J lost 2; bases outside the gene matches: 9. This CDR3 spans 14 amino acids. For the CDR3, the DNA is TGTGCCACCCATCCGGGGGGACTCACAGATACGCAGTATTTT. This sequence encodes CATHPGGLTDTQYF.

This sequence joins TRBV6-6 and TRBJ1-4; D is ambiguous. Between the trimmed V and J ends, which lost 2 bases and 3 bases, there was a span of 10 bases. CDR1 is MNHNY and CDR2 is SVGAGI in the germline V gene (reference sequence). CDR3 length: 15 residues. The CDR3 nucleotides read TGTGCCAGCAGTTACCGGGCTCTCGCTAATGAAAAACTGTTTTTT. Encoded protein: CASSYRALANEKLFF.

This clonotype was observed a few times. The CDR3 sequence is CASSPWGRERNEQYF. CDR3 sequence (DNA): TGCGCCAGCAGCCCCTGGGGGCGGGAAAGGAACGAGCAGTACTTC. The rearrangement joins TRBV4-1 to TRBJ2-7, with D perhaps matching TRBD1 or TRBD2 (6 bases each). CDR3 length: 15 residues. Germline V gives CDR1 MGHRA, CDR2 YSYEKL. V lost 4 bases to trimming and J lost 5 bases, with 18 bases between them.

J is TRBJ2-7 and V is TRBV6-1; D is unclear. V dropped 2 bases and J dropped 6 bases, with 11 bases sitting between them. Germline V gene sequence: CDR1 MNHNS, CDR2 SASEGT. This CDR3 region has 13 residues. The CDR3 is CASSEPPQTEQYF. In DNA form, the CDR3 reads TGTGCCAGCAGTGAACCCCCACAAACCGAGCAGTACTTC.

This clonotype was detected only a few times. The rearrangement joins TRBV7-2 to TRBJ2-3; D is possibly TRBD2 (5 bases). Germline CDR1 SGHTA, CDR2 FQGNSA. This CDR3 is built from 16 residues. Trimming pared 1 base from V and 5 bases from J, leaving 16 bases between. The CDR3 DNA reads as TGTGCCAGCAGCTTAGGATCTGGCCTCCGGGGAGATACGCAGTATTTT. Amino acid sequence: CASSLGSGLRGDTQYF.

J is TRBJ2-1 and V is TRBV12-3 or TRBV12-4, with TRBD2 matching over 7 bases. With 4 bases clipped from V and 9 bases from J, the junction kept 9 bases outside the gene matches. This CDR3 region has 14 residues. The CDR3 DNA reads TGTGCCAGCAGTTCGGGAGGAGGGTCGAGTGAGCAGTTCTTC. This sequence encodes CASSSGGGSSEQFF.

V is TRBV4-1 and J is TRBJ1-2; D is unclear. Trimming took 0 bases from V and 7 from J, leaving 12 bases between them. The germline V gene encodes CDR1 MGHRA and CDR2 YSYEKL. The CDR3 runs 14 residues. CDR3 amino acids: CASSQEGWSGGYTF. The DNA of the CDR3 is TGCGCCAGCAGCCAAGAAGGTTGGTCGGGTGGCTACACCTTC.

The J gene is TRBJ2-7, the V gene TRBV20-1; weak D call: TRBD2 (5 bases). CDR3 length: 16 residues. Germline V gene data show CDR1 as DFQATT and CDR2 as SNEGSKA (reference sequence). Trimming took off 0 bases at V and 2 bases at J, with 17 bases between the two ends. The chain's CDR3 is CSARDDSSTGTYEQYF. The CDR3 coding sequence is TGCAGTGCTAGAGATGATTCGTCTACGGGAACCTACGAGCAGTACTTC.

A few counts support this clonotype. This chain links TRBV7-6 with TRBJ2-1; D unresolved. Germline CDR1 SGHVS, CDR2 FNYEAQ. CDR3 length: 13 amino acids. Trimming left V 0 bases short and J 8 bases short, with 8 bases between. CDR3 nucleotide sequence: TGTGCCAGCAGCTTAGCAGCCGGTGATGAGCAGTTCTTC. It yields the protein CASSLAAGDEQFF.

This chain joins TRBV5-1 and TRBJ2-6, with D possibly being TRBD1 (5 bases). The CDR3 has 15 amino acids. Trimming pared 2 bases from V and 3 bases from J, leaving 9 bases between. Germline lookup yields CDR1 SGHRS and CDR2 YFSETQ. The CDR3 region is CASSFQGSGANVLTF. The CDR3 nucleotides read TGCGCCAGCAGCTTCCAGGGAAGTGGGGCCAACGTCCTGACTTTC.

This clonotype turned up a few times. The chain has TRBV12-3 or TRBV12-4 and TRBJ2-7; 12 nucleotides align to TRBD2. V trimming: 6 bases; J trimming: 1 base; junction bases outside the gene matches: 1. The CDR3 extends over 14 amino acids. CDR3 DNA: TGTGCCAGCAGCACTAGCGGGGGGTCCTACGAGCAGTACTTC. Translating it yields CASSTSGGSYEQYF.

The sample holds a few counts of this clonotype. The chain has TRBV4-1 and TRBJ1-2, with TRBD1 as a possible D gene (6 bases). This CDR3 has 15 residues. Germline lookup yields CDR1 MGHRA and CDR2 YSYEKL. The germline V and J ends were trimmed by 0 bases and 1 base, with 9 bases remaining between them. The CDR3: CASSQDPGVNYGYTF. The CDR3 DNA reads TGCGCCAGCAGCCAAGATCCAGGGGTTAACTATGGCTACACCTTC.

The chain combines TRBV12-3 or TRBV12-4 with TRBJ2-1; 11 bases agree with TRBD1. Losses at the gene ends were 3 bases for V and 4 bases for J; bases not matched to a gene: 5. The CDR3 has 16 amino acids. The CDR3 here is CASSFRDRGIYNEQFF. The CDR3 DNA follows: TGTGCCAGCAGTTTCCGGGACAGGGGGATATACAATGAGCAGTTCTTC.

The chain links TRBV18 to TRBJ2-5, with unresolved D. The CDR3 contains 14 residues. Trimming shortened V by 2 bases and J by 0 bases, and 7 bases separated the two germline ends. The germline gives CDR1 KGHSH, CDR2 LQKENI. CDR3 sequence (DNA): TGTGCCAGCTCACCAAAGGCGAACCAAGAGACCCAGTACTTC. Amino acids: CASSPKANQETQYF.

This rearrangement joins TRBV12-3 or TRBV12-4 to TRBJ2-1, with 9 bases matching TRBD2. The CDR3 runs to 15 residues. After removal of 5 bases from V and 7 bases from J, the junction contained 9 bases not matched to a gene. The CDR3 coding sequence is TGTGCCAGCAGTCTCATAGCGGGAGAGGGGAATGAGCAGTTCTTC. Its protein is CASSLIAGEGNEQFF.

The rearrangement links TRBV6-1 to TRBJ2-1; the match to TRBD2 covers 7 bases. The CDR3 has 14 amino acids. The germline gives CDR1 MNHNS, CDR2 SASEGT. V trimming: 5 bases; J trimming: 3 bases; junction bases outside the gene matches: 4. CDR3 loop: CASSSTGGYNEQFF. The CDR3 DNA reads as TGTGCCAGCAGTTCGACGGGGGGCTACAATGAGCAGTTCTTC.

This chain joins TRBV20-1 and TRBJ2-5; D uncertain. CDR3 size: 12 residues. The germline V gene has CDR1 DFQATT and CDR2 SNEGSKA (reference sequence). V gave up 3 bases and J gave up 4 bases, with 9 bases separating them. In DNA form, the CDR3 reads TGCAGTGCTAGTCCTGGGCTAGAGACCCAGTACTTC. Protein: CSASPGLETQYF.

The chain links TRBV7-2 to TRBJ1-4, with unresolved D. The CDR3 extends over 12 amino acids. From germline, CDR1 is SGHTA and CDR2 FQGNSA. V gave up 5 bases and J gave up 5 bases, with 6 bases separating them. CDR3 protein: CASSIMNEKLFF. CDR3 DNA sequence: TGTGCCAGCAGCATTATGAATGAAAAACTGTTTTTT.

The chain couples TRBV6-5 to TRBJ2-5; 11 bases align to TRBD2. The CDR3 length is 17 residues. In germline, CDR1 is MNHEY, CDR2 SVGAGI. The V segment lost 2 bases and the J segment 5 bases; nucleotides outside the gene matches: 10. For the CDR3, the DNA is TGTGCCAGCAGTTACGGGACTAGCGGCACCTTGGCGGAGACCCAGTACTTC. This sequence encodes CASSYGTSGTLAETQYF.

The rearrangement links TRBV2 to TRBJ1-2; no firm D call. Trimming cost V 2 bases and J 8 bases, with 9 bases left between them. Germline values: CDR1 SNHLY, CDR2 FYNNEI. The CDR3 is 12 residues long. The CDR3: CASSETLRGYTF. The DNA of the CDR3 is TGTGCCAGCAGTGAAACACTACGAGGCTACACCTTC.

This clonotype was seen a handful of times. This chain joins TRBV12-3 or TRBV12-4 and TRBJ1-2; 10 bases align to TRBD1. The ends lost 6 bases at V and 0 bases at J; junction bases unmatched: 10. The CDR3 runs 17 residues. DNA of the CDR3: TGTGCCAGCAGCCTTCGACAGGGGGCGACCTCTAACTATGGCTACACCTTC. This gives the protein CASSLRQGATSNYGYTF.

The chain is built from TRBV12-5 and TRBJ1-2; D gene ambiguous. This CDR3 region has 12 residues. V was pared by 3 bases and J by 4 bases, with 6 bases between. Per the germline V gene, CDR1 is LGHNT and CDR2 is FRNRAP. For the CDR3, the DNA is TGTGCTAGTGGTTTAAAACTCTATGGCTACACCTTC. It translates to CASGLKLYGYTF.

Regarding this clonotype: Sequence at one end of the junction differs from germline and may be a read error. This chain joins TRBV6-1 and TRBJ1-1; D unresolved. The CDR3 is 16 amino acids. Germline CDR1 is MNHNS and CDR2 is SASEGT. In DNA, the CDR3 is TGTGCCAGCAGCCCTCTCGGGATTTCGGGGAACGCTGAAGCTTTCTTT. Protein: CASSPLGISGNAEAFF.

The chain joins TRBV5-1 to TRBJ2-1; 7 positions agree with TRBD1. The germline gives CDR1 SGHRS, CDR2 YFSETQ. J lost 4 bases, V lost 1 base, and 5 bases had no gene match. This CDR3 has 15 residues. CDR3 in amino acids: CASSLRQGVYNEQFF. DNA for the CDR3: TGCGCCAGCAGCTTGAGGCAGGGGGTATACAATGAGCAGTTCTTC.

This chain uses TRBV29-1 with TRBJ2-1; D not resolved. The CDR3 is 16 residues long. Germline values: CDR1 SQVTM, CDR2 ANQGSEA. Deletions cut 7 bases from V and 4 bases from J, with 23 bases between. CDR3 protein: CSASGFSVGLYNEQFF. The CDR3, as DNA: TGCAGCGCGTCGGGTTTTTCGGTGGGTTTATACAATGAGCAGTTCTTC.

This clonotype appeared a single time. A clone one base away is much larger, so this may be a read error. The rearrangement uses TRBV5-1 and TRBJ2-3, with D possibly TRBD1 on 5 matching bases. The CDR3 is made up of 15 amino acids. The germline gives CDR1 SGHRS, CDR2 YFSETQ. The CDR3 DNA is TGCGCCAGCAGCTTGGCCTGGCAGAGCACAGGTACGCAGTATTTT. Translation: CASSLAWQSTGTQYF.

The chain employs TRBV29-1 and TRBJ2-3; D gene ambiguous. Trimming took 1 base from V and 3 from J, leaving 11 bases between them. CDR3 length equals 14 residues. The V gene's germline CDR1 is SQVTM and CDR2 ANQGSEA. The CDR3 sequence: CSVEGREMTDTQYF. In DNA form, the CDR3 reads TGCAGCGTTGAAGGTCGAGAGATGACAGATACGCAGTATTTT.

Of note for this clonotype: Sequence at one end of the junction differs from germline and may be a read error. J is TRBJ2-3 and V is TRBV12-3 or TRBV12-4, with D possibly being TRBD2 (6 bases). CDR3 length: 15 amino acids. The CDR3 bases are TGTGCCAGCAGTCTTAGCGGTGGTAGCACAGATGCGCAGTATTTT. Translated, it gives CASSLSGGSTDAQYF.